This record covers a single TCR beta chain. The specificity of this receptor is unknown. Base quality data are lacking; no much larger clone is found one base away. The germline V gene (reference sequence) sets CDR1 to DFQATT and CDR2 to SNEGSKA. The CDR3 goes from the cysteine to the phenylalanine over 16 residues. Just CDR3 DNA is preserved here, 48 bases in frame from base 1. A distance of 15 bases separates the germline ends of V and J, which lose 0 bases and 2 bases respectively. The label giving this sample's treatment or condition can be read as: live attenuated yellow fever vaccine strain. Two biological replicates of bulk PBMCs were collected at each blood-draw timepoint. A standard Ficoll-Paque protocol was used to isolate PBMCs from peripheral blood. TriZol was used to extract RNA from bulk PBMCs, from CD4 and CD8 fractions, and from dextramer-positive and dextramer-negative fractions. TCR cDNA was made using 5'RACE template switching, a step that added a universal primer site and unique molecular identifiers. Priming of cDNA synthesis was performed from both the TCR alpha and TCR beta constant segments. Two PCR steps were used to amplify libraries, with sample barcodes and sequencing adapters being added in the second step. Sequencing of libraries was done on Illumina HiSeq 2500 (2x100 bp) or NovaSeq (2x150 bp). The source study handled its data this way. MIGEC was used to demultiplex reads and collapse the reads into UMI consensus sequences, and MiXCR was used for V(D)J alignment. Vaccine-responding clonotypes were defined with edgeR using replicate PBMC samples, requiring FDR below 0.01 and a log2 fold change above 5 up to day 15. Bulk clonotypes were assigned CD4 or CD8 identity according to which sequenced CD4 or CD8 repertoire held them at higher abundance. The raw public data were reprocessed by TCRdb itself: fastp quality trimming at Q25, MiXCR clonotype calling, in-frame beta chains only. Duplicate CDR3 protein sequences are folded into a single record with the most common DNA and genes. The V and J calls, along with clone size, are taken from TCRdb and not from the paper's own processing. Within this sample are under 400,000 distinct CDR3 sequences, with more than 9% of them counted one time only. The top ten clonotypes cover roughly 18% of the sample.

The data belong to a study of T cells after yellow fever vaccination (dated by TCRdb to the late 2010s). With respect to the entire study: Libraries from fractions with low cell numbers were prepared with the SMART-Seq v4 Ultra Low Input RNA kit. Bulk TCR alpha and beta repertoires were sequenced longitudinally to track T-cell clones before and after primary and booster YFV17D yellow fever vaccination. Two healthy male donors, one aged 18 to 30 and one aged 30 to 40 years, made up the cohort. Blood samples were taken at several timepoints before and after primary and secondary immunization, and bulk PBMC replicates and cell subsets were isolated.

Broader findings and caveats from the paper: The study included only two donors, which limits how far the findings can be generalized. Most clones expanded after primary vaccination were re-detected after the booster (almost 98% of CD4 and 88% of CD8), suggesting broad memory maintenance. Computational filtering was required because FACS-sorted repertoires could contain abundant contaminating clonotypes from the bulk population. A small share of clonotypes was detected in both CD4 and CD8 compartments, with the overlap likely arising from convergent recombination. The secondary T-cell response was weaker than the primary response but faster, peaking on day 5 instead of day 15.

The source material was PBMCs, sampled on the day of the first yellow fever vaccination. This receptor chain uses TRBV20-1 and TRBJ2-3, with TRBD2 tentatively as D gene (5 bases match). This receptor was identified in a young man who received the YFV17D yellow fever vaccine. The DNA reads TGCAGTGCTAGAGACCGGCGTCTAGCCTCCACAGATACGCAGTATTTT. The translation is CSARDRRLASTDTQYF.